These 11 T cell receptor beta chains came from one sample sequenced in a study of Tregs in tolerant kidney transplant recipients. Which antigens these TCRs recognize remains unknown. Here immunoSEQ multiplex PCR was the method, and the copy in TCRdb shows in-frame clones only, minus some. Counted here are some 1,300 clones, around half occurring once; the ten biggest clones make up around 24%. Sample: Tregs from blood cultured with allogeneic cells. Receptors were obtained from a human donor in good health.

This clone was seen only a few times. The genes are TRBV4-2 and TRBJ2-2; TRBD2 might be the D (6 bases). The CDR3 is 19 residues long. CDR1 is LGHNA, CDR2 YNFKEQ, per germline. The ends were cut back, 6 bases at V and 0 bases at J, with 23 bases in the middle. The DNA of the CDR3 is TGTGCCAGCAGACCCCAGGTCGGCGGGGCGGACACGAACACCGGGGAGCTGTTTTTT. Translating it yields CASRPQVGGADTNTGELFF.

The chain carries TRBV4-3 and TRBJ2-1; TRBD2 agrees at 7 bases. Germline trimming cut 0 bases from V and 4 bases from J; bases unmatched to any gene: 6. The CDR3 has 16 amino acids. CDR1 is LGHNA, CDR2 YSLEER, per germline. The DNA for the CDR3 is TGCGCCAGCAGCCAAGATCTTGGCGGGAGATACAATGAGCAGTTCTTC. Translated: CASSQDLGGRYNEQFF.

The V and J genes are TRBV4-1 and TRBJ1-2, with unresolved D. The CDR3 loop spans 14 amino acids. Germline CDR1 reads MGHRA; CDR2 reads YSYEKL. Trimming pared 8 bases from V and 0 bases from J, leaving 13 bases between. The CDR3 protein is CASQTRQTNYGYTF. In DNA form, the CDR3 reads TGCGCCAGCCAGACCCGACAAACTAACTATGGCTACACCTTC.

This clone was detected only a few times. The V gene is TRBV6-1, the J gene TRBJ2-6; weak D call: TRBD1 (5 bases). The CDR3 extends over 15 amino acids. Trimming took 7 bases from V and 4 from J, leaving 14 bases between them. The germline CDR1 and CDR2 sequences are MNHNS and SASEGT. The CDR3 here is CASTSHRFGANVLTF. In DNA form, the CDR3 reads TGTGCCAGCACCTCCCACAGGTTCGGGGCCAACGTCCTGACTTTC.

This clone turned up a few times. The gene calls are TRBV11-2 and TRBJ1-1; maybe TRBD1 (6 bases). The CDR3 extends over 14 amino acids. V was pared by 10 bases and J by 6 bases, with 21 bases between. CDR1 is SGHAT, CDR2 FQNNGV, per germline. CDR3 loop: CATQRIRGRAEAFF. In DNA form, the CDR3 reads TGTGCCACCCAGCGGATCAGGGGTAGGGCTGAAGCTTTCTTT. The full variable domain, with the rest looked up from reference TRBV11-2 and TRBJ1-1, is EAGVAQSPRYKIIEKRQSVAFWCNPISGHATLYWYQQILGQGPKLLIQFQNNGVVDDSQLPKDRFSAERLKGVDSTLKIQPAKLEDSAVYLCATQRIRGRAEAFFGQGTRLTVV.

The chain is built from TRBV7-6 and TRBJ1-1; tentatively, D is TRBD1 (6 bases). The germline CDR1 and CDR2 sequences are SGHVS and FNYEAQ. CDR3 size: 14 residues. Between the trimmed V and J ends, which lost 5 bases and 8 bases, there was a span of 18 bases. CDR3 bases: TGTGCCAGCAGCCTCGGGACAATCAAAGGGGAAGCTTTCTTT. This translates into CASSLGTIKGEAFF. The whole variable domain, remainder taken from reference TRBV7-6 and TRBJ1-1, is GAGVSQSPRYKVTKRGQDVALRCDPISGHVSLYWYRQALGQGPEFLTYFNYEAQQDKSGLPNDRFSAERPEGSISTLTIQRTEQRDSAMYRCASSLGTIKGEAFFGQGTRLTVV.

The chain couples TRBV7-2 to TRBJ2-7; the match to TRBD2 covers 7 bases. V trimming: 3 bases; J trimming: 3 bases; junction bases outside the gene matches: 2. The CDR3 is 13 residues long. The V gene's germline CDR1 is SGHTA and CDR2 FQGNSA. The CDR3 sequence is CASSLGEGYEQYF. The DNA for the CDR3 is TGTGCCAGCAGCTTGGGGGAGGGCTACGAGCAGTACTTC.

This chain uses TRBV2 with TRBJ2-7, with TRBD1 matching 7 bases. Per the germline V gene, CDR1 is SNHLY and CDR2 is FYNNEI. The CDR3 extends over 16 amino acids. The J segment lost 0 bases and the V segment lost 7 bases, leaving 12 bases of the junction unmatched. This CDR3 reads CASNGPGGSNSYEQYF. Written as DNA, the CDR3 is TGTGCCAGCAATGGCCCAGGGGGTAGTAACTCCTACGAGCAGTACTTC.

The genes are TRBV7-9 and TRBJ1-2; D may be TRBD1 (5 bases). V was clipped by 5 bases and J by 5 bases, with 15 bases between them. CDR3 length equals 14 residues. Germline-derived CDR1 and CDR2 are SEHNR and FQNEAQ (reference sequence). The CDR3 sequence is CASSTTGGGYGYTF. The CDR3 DNA follows: TGTGCCAGCAGCACCACCGGGGGTGGGTATGGCTACACCTTC.

The chain couples TRBV11-2 to TRBJ1-1; no clear D. Germline CDR1 is SGHAT and CDR2 is FQNNGV. This CDR3 region has 12 residues. V was shortened by 6 bases and J by 7 bases, with 12 bases between the two germline ends. The CDR3 loop reads CASSLLGVEAFF. CDR3 coding DNA: TGTGCCAGCAGTCTCCTTGGCGTTGAAGCTTTCTTT.

The gene calls are TRBV7-2 and TRBJ2-3; 13 bases align to TRBD2. This CDR3 has 16 amino acids. Germline V gene lookup returns CDR1 SGHTA and CDR2 FQGNSA. Unmatched junction bases numbered 4, after V lost 5 bases and J lost 2 bases. CDR3 coding DNA: TGTGCCAGCAGCCGACTAGCGGGAGGCCTCACAGATACGCAGTATTTT. It codes for CASSRLAGGLTDTQYF.